This T cell receptor (beta chain) came from a study of radiotherapy plus CTLA-4 blockade in lung cancer. On the study more broadly: For 18% of patients, objective responses occurred, and about 34% had disease control. The study, taken as a whole, reports: Once radiotherapy plus ipilimumab had been given, TCR clones derived from tumor expanded in blood. Reports identified early blood T cell clone dynamics, with interferon-beta, as the best response predictor.

This clone was observed once. Its antigen is undetermined. This CDR3 spans 15 amino acids. Per the germline V gene, CDR1 is SGDLS and CDR2 is YYNGEE. Trimming stripped 4 bases from V and 2 bases from J, with 14 bases between. The table came from immunoSEQ multiplex PCR; TCRdb's copy has only in-frame clones and leaves some out. The sample lists approximately 53,000 clones; 70% to 90% were seen once. Treatment of patients with chemo-refractory metastatic non-small-cell lung cancer consisted of focal radiation plus CTLA-4 blockade with ipilimumab. This chain links TRBV9 with TRBJ2-3; D is perhaps TRBD2 (6 bases). This clonotype originated in a human donor with non-small cell lung cancer whose response to radiotherapy plus ipilimumab could not be evaluated. The material was peripheral blood, obtained from a patient treated with radiotherapy plus ipilimumab. The CDR3 coding sequence is TGTGCCAGCAGCCCCGCGGGGCGCCCCACAGATACGCAGTATTTT. Translating it yields CASSPAGRPTDTQYF.